The 15 T cell receptor beta chains in this list originate from one sample, sequenced in a study of sequential checkpoint blockade in melanoma. Sequenced by immunoSEQ multiplex PCR; TCRdb stores in-frame clones only, minus some. In the table there are about 3,500 clones, roughly 17% of which are singletons. Treatment denoted: randomized to nivolumab then ipilimumab (arm A) or the reverse (arm B). Material: tumor tissue (inferred from file names), obtained from a patient given nivolumab and ipilimumab in sequence. These receptor sequences come from a human donor with melanoma.

CDR3 DNA sequence: TGCGCCAGCAGTCGGGCGGACAGTCATAGCTCCTACGAGCAGTACTTC. Protein sequence: CASSRADSHSSYEQYF. The genes are TRBV23-1 and TRBJ2-7; possible D gene TRBD1, 6 bases. TRBV23-1 qualifies as an ORF whose function is uncertain. V was trimmed by 4 bases and J by 0 bases, leaving 16 bases between them. CDR3 size: 16 residues.

The chain joins TRBV4-1 to TRBJ2-1; D may be TRBD1 (5 bases). From germline, CDR1 is MGHRA and CDR2 YSYEKL. This CDR3 has 15 amino acids. The V gene lost 0 bases and the J gene lost 8 bases, with 14 bases spanning the gap. The CDR3 here is CASSQDWGQGYEQFF. CDR3 sequence (DNA): TGCGCCAGCAGCCAAGATTGGGGCCAGGGCTATGAGCAGTTCTTC.

This sequence joins TRBV18 and TRBJ2-5; D not resolved. From germline, CDR1 is KGHSH and CDR2 LQKENI. With 1 base removed from V and 5 bases from J, the gap between germline ends came to 14 bases. This CDR3 has 15 residues. For the CDR3, the DNA is TGTGCCAGCTCACCACGCCCAGCAGAACCCGAGACCCAGTACTTC. The encoded protein is CASSPRPAEPETQYF.

The chain links TRBV29-1 to TRBJ2-5; 8 bases match TRBD1. Losses at the gene ends were 6 bases for V and 1 base for J; bases not matched to a gene: 1. The germline V gene encodes CDR1 SQVTM and CDR2 ANQGSEA. The CDR3 consists of 12 residues. The DNA of the CDR3 is TGCAGCGTCACAGGGGGCCAAGAGACCCAGTACTTC. Encoded protein: CSVTGGQETQYF. Together with reference TRBV29-1 and TRBJ2-5, the CDR3 gives the full variable domain: SAVISQKPSRDICQRGTSLTIQCQVDSQVTMMFWYRQQPGQSLTLIATANQGSEATYESGFVIDKFPISRPNLTFSTLTVSNMSPEDSSIYLCSVTGGQETQYFGPGTRLLVL.

The gene calls are TRBV28 and TRBJ1-5; unclear D gene. Trimming stripped 5 bases from V and 2 bases from J, with 13 bases between. Germline CDR1 reads MDHEN; CDR2 reads SYDVKM. This CDR3 comprises 15 residues. This chain's CDR3 is CASSPRFGGNQPQHF. In DNA, the CDR3 is TGTGCCAGCAGTCCTAGATTTGGGGGCAATCAGCCCCAGCATTTT.

This clone has more than one count but fewer than ten. The genes are TRBV9 and TRBJ2-2, with a possible D match to TRBD1 (6 bases). Trimming took off 5 bases at V and 6 bases at J, with 20 bases between the two ends. This CDR3 spans 16 amino acids. Germline-derived CDR1 and CDR2 are SGDLS and YYNGEE. The DNA for the CDR3 is TGTGCCAGCAGTGCCTCCCCCAGGGGAACGGCCGGGGAGCTGTTTTTT. Amino acids: CASSASPRGTAGELFF.

This clone was seen many times. The CDR3 loop reads CASSLEARGAGTQYF. The DNA for the CDR3 is TGTGCCAGCAGCTTGGAGGCGAGGGGCGCGGGGACCCAGTACTTC. The V and J genes are TRBV11-3 and TRBJ2-5; TRBD1 or TRBD2 may be the D gene (5 bases each). Germline lookup yields CDR1 SGHNT and CDR2 YENEEA. V lost 3 bases and J 7 bases, leaving 18 bases between the germline ends. The CDR3 is made up of 15 amino acids.

This clone is medium-sized by share. The chain links TRBV11-3 to TRBJ1-4; 9 bases fit TRBD1. Germline V gives CDR1 SGHNT, CDR2 YENEEA. The CDR3 totals 15 residues. V lost 2 bases to trimming and J lost 8 bases; unmatched junction nucleotides: 6. This chain's CDR3 is CASSLTGGLGEKLFF. Written as DNA, the CDR3 is TGTGCCAGCAGCTTAACAGGGGGCTTGGGCGAAAAACTGTTTTTT.

This clone was seen more than once but under ten times. This rearrangement joins TRBV6-8 to TRBJ1-3, with 8 bases identical to TRBD1. CDR3 length equals 15 residues. The trim removed 5 bases at V and 4 bases at J, leaving 7 bases unmatched. Germline assignment: CDR1 MNHGY and CDR2 SAAAGT. The CDR3 nucleotides are TGTGCCAGCAGTGCACAGGGGACAGGCGGAAACACCATATATTTT. It yields the protein CASSAQGTGGNTIYF.

V gene TRBV29-1 combines with J gene TRBJ2-1, with D maybe TRBD1 (6 bases). With 4 bases removed from V and 2 bases from J, the gap between germline ends came to 9 bases. The CDR3 extends over 13 amino acids. Germline V lookup: CDR1 SQVTM, CDR2 ANQGSEA. The CDR3 DNA reads TGCAGCGTTGTACAGGGCCCCTACAATGAGCAGTTCTTC. This gives the protein CSVVQGPYNEQFF.

The chain carries TRBV25-1 and TRBJ1-2, with 7 bases that match TRBD1. Looked up from germline, CDR1 is MGHDK and CDR2 is SYGVNS. Trimming took 4 bases from V and 5 from J; bases not matched to a gene: 7. This CDR3 contains 14 residues. The CDR3 nucleotides are TGTGCCAGCAGTGCCGACGACAGGGCGTATGGCTACACCTTC. Its protein is CASSADDRAYGYTF.

This clone was counted between two and nine times. The V gene is TRBV6-8, the J gene TRBJ2-5, with D possibly being TRBD2 (5 bases). Germline V gene data show CDR1 as MNHGY and CDR2 as SAAAGT. The CDR3 is 14 amino acids. V lost 2 bases and J 3 bases, leaving 10 bases between the germline ends. CDR3 coding DNA: TGTGCCAGCAGTTACAAAGCGGCAAAAGAGACCCAGTACTTC. This gives the protein CASSYKAAKETQYF.

This clone counts as medium-sized. The chain is built from TRBV11-3 and TRBJ2-7; D remains ambiguous. Trimming stripped 5 bases from V and 3 bases from J, with 17 bases between. This CDR3 contains 15 residues. Germline loops: CDR1 SGHNT, CDR2 YENEEA. CDR3 loop: CASSPLVGPSYEQYF. The CDR3 nucleotides read TGTGCCAGCAGCCCCTTGGTGGGCCCAAGCTACGAGCAGTACTTC.

This rearrangement joins TRBV5-1 to TRBJ2-3, with TRBD2 identical over 7 bases. The V and J ends lost 5 bases and 2 bases, in that order; junction bases with no gene match: 8. This CDR3 has 15 residues. CDR1 is SGHRS, CDR2 YFSETQ, per germline. For the CDR3, the DNA is TGCGCCAGCAGACCGTGGACTAGAGTCACAGATACGCAGTATTTT. Its translation is CASRPWTRVTDTQYF. Based on the CDR3 plus reference TRBV5-1 and TRBJ2-3, the full variable domain is KAGVTQTPRYLIKTRGQQVTLSCSPISGHRSVSWYQQTPGQGLQFLFEYFSETQRNKGNFPGRFSGRQFSNSRSEMNVSTLELGDSALYLCASRPWTRVTDTQYFGPGTRLTVL.

This clone showed up just a few times. V is TRBV6-8 and J is TRBJ1-5; D ambiguous. From germline, CDR1 is MNHGY and CDR2 SAAAGT. Trimming left V 2 bases short and J 2 bases short, with 19 bases between. The CDR3 runs to 18 residues. The CDR3 DNA is TGTGCCAGCAGTTACGGAGGCAGCCCTTTAAGCGGCAATCAGCCCCAGCATTTT. Protein product: CASSYGGSPLSGNQPQHF.